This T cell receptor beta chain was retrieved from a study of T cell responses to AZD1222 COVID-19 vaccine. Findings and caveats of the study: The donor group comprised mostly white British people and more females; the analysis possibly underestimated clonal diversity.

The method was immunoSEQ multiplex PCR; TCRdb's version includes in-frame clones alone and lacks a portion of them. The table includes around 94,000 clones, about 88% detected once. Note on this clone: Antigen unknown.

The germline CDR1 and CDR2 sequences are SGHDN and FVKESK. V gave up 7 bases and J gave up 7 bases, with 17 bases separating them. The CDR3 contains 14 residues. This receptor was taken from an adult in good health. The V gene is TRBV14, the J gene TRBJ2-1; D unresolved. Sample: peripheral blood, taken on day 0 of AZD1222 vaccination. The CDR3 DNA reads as TGTGCCAGCAATCAATACGGCCTAGGGAATGAGCAGTTCTTC. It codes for CASNQYGLGNEQFF.